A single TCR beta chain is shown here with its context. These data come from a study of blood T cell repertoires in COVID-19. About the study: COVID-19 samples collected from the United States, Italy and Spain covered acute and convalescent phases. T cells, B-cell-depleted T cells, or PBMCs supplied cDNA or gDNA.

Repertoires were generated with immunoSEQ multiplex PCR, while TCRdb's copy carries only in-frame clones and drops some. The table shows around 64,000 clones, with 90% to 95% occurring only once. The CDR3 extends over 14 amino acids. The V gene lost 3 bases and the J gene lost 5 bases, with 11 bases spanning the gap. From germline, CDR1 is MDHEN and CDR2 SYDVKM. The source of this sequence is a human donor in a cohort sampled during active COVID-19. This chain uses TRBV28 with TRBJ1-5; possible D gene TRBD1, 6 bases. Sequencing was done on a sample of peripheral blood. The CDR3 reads CASSLGQGYQPQHF. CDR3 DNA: TGTGCCAGCAGTTTGGGGCAGGGGTATCAGCCCCAGCATTTT.